Each of the 28 T cell receptor beta chains below was sequenced from the same sample in a study of blood T cell repertoires in COVID-19. Repertoires were generated with immunoSEQ multiplex PCR, while TCRdb's copy carries only in-frame clones and drops some. Of about 140,000 clones in the sample, roughly 89% were seen once. Sequenced input: peripheral blood. The receptors were gathered from a woman aged 50 to 65 with acute or convalescent COVID-19.

The rearrangement joins TRBV5-6 to TRBJ1-2; D remains ambiguous. Trimming cost V 4 bases and J 4 bases, with 17 bases left between them. The CDR3 is 15 amino acids. The germline V gene has CDR1 SGHDT and CDR2 YYEEEE. CDR3 sequence: CASSPDFGNTYGYTF. The CDR3 DNA sequence: TGTGCCAGCAGCCCCGACTTCGGTAATACCTATGGCTACACCTTC.

This clone has a single count. The chain joins TRBV9 to TRBJ2-1; 16 bases are a match to TRBD2. The CDR3 length is 18 residues. V lost 3 bases, J lost 8 bases, and 11 bases stayed unmatched. The germline CDR1 and CDR2 sequences are SGDLS and YYNGEE. The CDR3 protein is CASSDSPGLAGGRDEQFF. CDR3 nucleotides: TGTGCCAGCAGCGATTCTCCGGGACTAGCGGGAGGGAGGGATGAGCAGTTCTTC.

J is TRBJ1-2 and V is TRBV30; D perhaps matches TRBD1 (6 bases). V gave up 5 bases and J gave up 1 base, with 14 bases separating them. CDR3 size: 14 residues. Germline CDR1 and CDR2: GTSNPN and SVGIG (reference sequence). CDR3 residues: CAWASGAGNYGYTF. The CDR3 nucleotides read TGTGCCTGGGCTTCAGGGGCCGGTAACTATGGCTACACCTTC.

V usage is TRBV11-2 and J usage is TRBJ2-1; D possibly corresponds to TRBD2 (6 bases). V dropped 1 base and J dropped 5 bases, with 9 bases sitting between them. The CDR3 length is 14 residues. CDR1 and CDR2 (germline): SGHAT, FQNNGV. CDR3 loop: CASSLAGLNNEQFF. The CDR3 coding sequence is TGTGCCAGCAGCTTAGCGGGACTTAACAATGAGCAGTTCTTC.

The chain carries TRBV7-3 and TRBJ1-2, with D unresolved. V was shortened by 3 bases and J by 8 bases, with 13 bases between the two germline ends. The CDR3 is made up of 13 amino acids. Per germline, CDR1 SGHTA and CDR2 FQGTGA. The CDR3 reads CASSFAGSMGYTF. CDR3 nucleotides: TGTGCCAGCAGCTTTGCGGGGTCTATGGGCTACACCTTC. Full variable domain (rest looked up from reference TRBV7-3 and TRBJ1-2): GAGVSQTPSNKVTEKGKYVELRCDPISGHTALYWYRQSLGQGPEFLIYFQGTGAADDSGLPNDRFFAVRPEGSVSTLKIQRTERGDSAVYLCASSFAGSMGYTFGSGTRLTVV.

The chain is built from TRBV30 and TRBJ1-2; a weak D match, TRBD1 (6 bases). Germline loops: CDR1 GTSNPN, CDR2 SVGIG (reference sequence). Trimming stripped 5 bases from V and 4 bases from J, with 11 bases between. The CDR3 loop spans 12 amino acids. The CDR3 here is CAWLDSFYGYTF. The CDR3 DNA follows: TGTGCCTGGTTGGACAGTTTCTATGGCTACACCTTC. Variable domain in full (rest from reference TRBV30 and TRBJ1-2): SQTIHQWPATLVQPVGSPLSLECTVEGTSNPNLYWYRQAAGRGLQLLFYSVGIGQISSEVPQNLSASRPQDRQFILSSKKLLLSDSGFYLCAWLDSFYGYTFGSGTRLTVV.

V usage is TRBV19 and J usage is TRBJ2-7; tentative D call: TRBD1 (7 bases). The CDR3 covers 14 residues. Germline V gives CDR1 LNHDA, CDR2 SQIVND (reference sequence). V shed 1 base and J shed 3 bases, with 10 bases lying between them. CDR3 bases: TGTGCCAGTAGTATAGCAGGGGGAGGCTACGAGCAGTACTTC. Translation gives CASSIAGGGYEQYF.

This clone was observed once. The V and J genes are TRBV3-1 (or the pseudogene TRBV3-2) and TRBJ2-3, with 14 bases aligning to TRBD2. This CDR3 has 17 residues. V lost 3 bases, J lost 4 bases, and 6 bases stayed unmatched. Germline CDR1 and CDR2: LGHDT and YNNKEL (reference sequence). The CDR3 here is CASSQGLAGVRADTQYF. The CDR3 DNA sequence: TGTGCCAGCAGCCAGGGACTAGCGGGGGTGCGGGCAGATACGCAGTATTTT.

The rearrangement joins TRBV2 to TRBJ2-5, with 8 bases identical to TRBD2. Per the germline V gene, CDR1 is SNHLY and CDR2 is FYNNEI. V gave up 1 base and J gave up 4 bases; unmatched junction bases: 5. CDR3 length: 15 amino acids. The CDR3 protein is CASSEEAGVGETQYF. The CDR3 region has the DNA TGTGCCAGCAGTGAAGAAGCGGGAGTAGGAGAGACCCAGTACTTC.

The gene calls are TRBV7-2 and TRBJ2-1; 12 nucleotides line up with TRBD2. Germline-derived CDR1 and CDR2 are SGHTA and FQGNSA. V shed 4 bases, J shed 4 bases, and the junction held 8 bases outside the gene matches. CDR3 size: 17 residues. The CDR3: CASSSTSGSSRYNEQFF. CDR3 nucleotides: TGTGCCAGCAGCTCGACTAGCGGGAGTTCAAGATACAATGAGCAGTTCTTC.

This chain joins TRBV7-9 and TRBJ2-7; perhaps TRBD2 as D (7 bases). V was pared by 7 bases and J by 5 bases, with 12 bases between. CDR3 length: 12 amino acids. CDR1 and CDR2 (germline): SEHNR, FQNEAQ (reference sequence). DNA for the CDR3: TGTGCCAGCACCCGGGGGGCAGACGAGCAGTACTTC. Translation gives CASTRGADEQYF.

This chain uses TRBV3-1 (or the pseudogene TRBV3-2) with TRBJ1-6, with a weak D call TRBD1 (5 bases). The CDR3 runs to 19 residues. Trimming removed 4 bases from V and 0 bases from J, with 19 bases in between. Germline V gene data show CDR1 as LGHDT and CDR2 as YNNKEL (reference sequence). The CDR3 here is CASSPETELLSSYNSPLHF. DNA of the CDR3: TGTGCCAGCAGCCCCGAGACAGAATTACTCAGCTCCTATAATTCACCCCTCCACTTT.

The chain employs TRBV6-1 and TRBJ1-2; the D gene is possibly TRBD1 (5 bases). Germline-derived CDR1 and CDR2 are MNHNS and SASEGT. The length of the CDR3 is 17 residues. Trimming stripped 2 bases from V and 2 bases from J, with 18 bases between. CDR3 amino acids: CASSEPRMAGKNYGYTF. CDR3 coding DNA: TGTGCCAGCAGTGAACCCCGCATGGCAGGGAAAAACTATGGCTACACCTTC.

The J gene is TRBJ2-7, the V gene TRBV7-3; TRBD1 matches at 10 bases. Trimming at V came to 5 bases and at J to 5 bases, leaving 6 bases not matched to a gene. The germline V gene encodes CDR1 SGHTA and CDR2 FQGTGA. The length of the CDR3 is 14 residues. CDR3 amino acids: CASSAGTGVDEQYF. In DNA form, the CDR3 reads TGTGCCAGCAGCGCAGGGACAGGGGTAGACGAGCAGTACTTC.

This clone was seen only once. The CDR3 is CASSTLSGTGGENEQFF. CDR3 DNA sequence: TGTGCCAGTAGTACCCTCTCCGGGACAGGGGGCGAGAATGAGCAGTTCTTC. The chain is built from TRBV19 and TRBJ2-1; 12 bases agree with TRBD1. J gave up 7 bases and V 4 bases, and 11 bases lay outside the gene matches. Germline loops: CDR1 LNHDA, CDR2 SQIVND (reference sequence). The CDR3 spans 17 residues.

V and J are TRBV19 and TRBJ2-1; 9 bases are shared with TRBD2. Per the germline V gene, CDR1 is LNHDA and CDR2 is SQIVND (reference sequence). This CDR3 is 16 amino acids long. The trim removed 1 base at V and 7 bases at J, leaving 8 bases unmatched. CDR3: CASSIVGREGRNEQFF. DNA of the CDR3: TGTGCCAGTAGTATAGTGGGGCGGGAGGGCCGGAATGAGCAGTTCTTC.

The chain links TRBV5-4 to TRBJ2-2; TRBD2 agrees at 9 bases. V lost 1 base and J lost 1; bases outside the gene matches: 8. The germline V gene encodes CDR1 SGHNT and CDR2 YYREEE (reference sequence). The CDR3 contains 18 residues. The CDR3, as DNA: TGTGCCAGCAGCTTGTTTGCGGGGGGGCTAGAGAACACCGGGGAGCTGTTTTTT. This translates into CASSLFAGGLENTGELFF. The full variable domain, completed using reference TRBV5-4 and TRBJ2-2, is ETGVTQSPTHLIKTRGQQVTLRCSSQSGHNTVSWYQQALGQGPQFIFQYYREEENGRGNFPPRFSGLQFPNYSSELNVNALELDDSALYLCASSLFAGGLENTGELFFGEGSRLTVL.

The chain carries TRBV2 and TRBJ1-2; tentatively, D is TRBD1 (5 bases). Trimming cost V 1 base and J 6 bases, with 12 bases left between them. Per the germline V gene, CDR1 is SNHLY and CDR2 is FYNNEI. The CDR3 is made up of 14 amino acids. CDR3 sequence: CASSEGQGIHGYTF. CDR3 bases: TGTGCCAGCAGTGAAGGCCAGGGCATCCATGGCTACACCTTC.

The CDR3 nucleotides read TGTGCCAGCAGGGGGACTCTCAATGAGCAGTTCTTC. Translated: CASRGTLNEQFF. V usage is TRBV27 and J usage is TRBJ2-1; the D gene is possibly TRBD2 (6 bases). Germline V lookup: CDR1 MNHEY, CDR2 SMNVEV (reference sequence). The CDR3 length is 12 residues. Deletions cut 6 bases from V and 6 bases from J, with 9 bases between.

J is TRBJ1-2 and V is TRBV19; maybe TRBD1 (6 bases). Germline CDR1 is LNHDA and CDR2 is SQIVND (reference sequence). Deletions cut 4 bases from V and 1 base from J, with 13 bases between. This CDR3 has 15 amino acids. The DNA of the CDR3 is TGTGCCAGTAGTAATCCCACAGGGATTAACTATGGCTACACCTTC. Translated, it gives CASSNPTGINYGYTF.

The rearrangement links TRBV4-1 to TRBJ2-7, with TRBD2 matching over 7 bases. Germline CDR1 reads MGHRA; CDR2 reads YSYEKL. V lost 4 bases to trimming and J lost 0 bases; unmatched junction nucleotides: 9. The CDR3 length is 16 residues. The CDR3 spells CASSLLLSGDSYEQYF. As DNA, the CDR3 is TGCGCCAGCAGCCTCCTACTAAGCGGGGACTCCTACGAGCAGTACTTC.

V is TRBV6-5 and J is TRBJ2-7, with TRBD2 matching over 8 bases. The germline CDR1 and CDR2 sequences are MNHEY and SVGAGI. The CDR3 covers 15 residues. V shed 2 bases, J shed 6 bases, and the junction held 9 bases outside the gene matches. CDR3 loop: CASSYPGTRGLEQYF. The CDR3 DNA reads TGTGCCAGCAGTTACCCTGGGACTAGAGGTCTCGAGCAGTACTTC.

The J gene is TRBJ2-1, the V gene TRBV19; possible D gene TRBD1, 5 bases. CDR3 length equals 14 residues. V lost 2 bases and J 6 bases, leaving 11 bases between the germline ends. Germline V lookup: CDR1 LNHDA, CDR2 SQIVND (reference sequence). The CDR3 DNA sequence: TGTGCCAGTAGTATACGCAGGGCAGGCAATGAGCAGTTCTTC. This encodes CASSIRRAGNEQFF.

The V call is TRBV5-1, the J call TRBJ1-2, with 8 bases fitting TRBD1. The V gene's germline CDR1 is SGHRS and CDR2 YFSETQ. The length of the CDR3 is 15 residues. With V trimmed by 2 bases and J by 0 bases, 3 bases remained unmatched. The CDR3 loop is CASSLGQGTNYGYTF. DNA of the CDR3: TGCGCCAGCAGCTTAGGACAGGGTACTAACTATGGCTACACCTTC.

J is TRBJ1-1 and V is TRBV3-1 (or the pseudogene TRBV3-2); possibly TRBD1 for D (6 bases). Germline assignment: CDR1 LGHDT and CDR2 YNNKEL (reference sequence). Trimming stripped 0 bases from V and 1 base from J, with 15 bases between. This CDR3 has 17 residues. DNA of the CDR3: TGTGCCAGCAGCCAAGAGTGGGTGGGGGGGCGGAACACTGAAGCTTTCTTT. Translating it yields CASSQEWVGGRNTEAFF.

CDR3 bases: TGCAGTGCTTACTTGAGGATTGAAGCTTTCTTT. Translation: CSAYLRIEAFF. This rearrangement joins TRBV20-1 to TRBJ1-1, with D unclear. This CDR3 region has 11 residues. The V and J ends lost 5 bases and 7 bases respectively, with 11 bases between them. Germline CDR1 DFQATT, CDR2 SNEGSKA (reference sequence).

The chain has TRBV12-5 and TRBJ1-5, with 7 bases that match TRBD1. Germline CDR1 is LGHNT and CDR2 is FRNRAP. Losses at the gene ends were 7 bases for V and 7 bases for J; bases not matched to a gene: 10. The CDR3 has 14 amino acids. DNA for the CDR3: TGTGCTAGTGAGAACAGGGGATCCGGGCAGCCCCAGCATTTT. The encoded protein is CASENRGSGQPQHF.

The chain is built from TRBV14 and TRBJ2-2; 9 positions match TRBD2. Germline V gene data show CDR1 as SGHDN and CDR2 as FVKESK. The junction had 10 bases not matched to a gene; V was cut back by 1 base and J by 4 bases. The CDR3 covers 18 residues. The CDR3 is CASSQVRLLAGFTGELFF. The CDR3 coding sequence is TGTGCCAGCAGCCAAGTAAGGTTACTAGCGGGTTTCACCGGGGAGCTGTTTTTT.